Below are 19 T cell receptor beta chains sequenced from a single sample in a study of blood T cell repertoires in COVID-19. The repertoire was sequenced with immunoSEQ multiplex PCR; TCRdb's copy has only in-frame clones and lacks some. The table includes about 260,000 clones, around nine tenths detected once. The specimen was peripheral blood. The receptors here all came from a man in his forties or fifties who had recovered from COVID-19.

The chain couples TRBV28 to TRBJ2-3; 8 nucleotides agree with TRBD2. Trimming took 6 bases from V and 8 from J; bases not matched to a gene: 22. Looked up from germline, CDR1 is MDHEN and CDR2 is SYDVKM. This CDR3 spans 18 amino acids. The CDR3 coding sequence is TGTGCCAGCAGCCATGTTATAGCGGGCGGGGGGCCTGGGGGTACGCAGTATTTT. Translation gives CASSHVIAGGGPGGTQYF.

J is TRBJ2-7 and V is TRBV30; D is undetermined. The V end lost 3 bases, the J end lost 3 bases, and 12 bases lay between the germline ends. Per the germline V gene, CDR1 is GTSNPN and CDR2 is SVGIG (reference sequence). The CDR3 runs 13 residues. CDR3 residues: CAWRGPAHYEQYF. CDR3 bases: TGTGCCTGGAGGGGCCCCGCTCACTACGAGCAGTACTTC.

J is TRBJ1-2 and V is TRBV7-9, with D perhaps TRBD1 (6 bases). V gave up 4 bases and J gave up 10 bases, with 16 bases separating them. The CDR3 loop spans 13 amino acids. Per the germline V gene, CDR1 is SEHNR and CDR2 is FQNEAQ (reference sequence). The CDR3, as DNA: TGTGCCAGCAGCTCAACAGGGACGGCGCCCTACACCTTC. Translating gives CASSSTGTAPYTF.

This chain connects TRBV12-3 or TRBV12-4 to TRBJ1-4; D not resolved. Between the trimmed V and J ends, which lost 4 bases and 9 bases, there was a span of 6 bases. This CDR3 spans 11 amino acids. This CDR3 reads CASSSQKKLFF. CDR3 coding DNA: TGTGCCAGCAGTTCCCAAAAAAAACTGTTTTTT.

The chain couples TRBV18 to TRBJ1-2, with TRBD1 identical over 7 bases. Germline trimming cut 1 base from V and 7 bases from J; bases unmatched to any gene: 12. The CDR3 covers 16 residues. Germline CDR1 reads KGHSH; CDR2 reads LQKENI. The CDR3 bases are TGTGCCAGCTCACCACTATTAGGGACAGCCCAGAGTGGCTACACCTTC. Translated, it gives CASSPLLGTAQSGYTF.

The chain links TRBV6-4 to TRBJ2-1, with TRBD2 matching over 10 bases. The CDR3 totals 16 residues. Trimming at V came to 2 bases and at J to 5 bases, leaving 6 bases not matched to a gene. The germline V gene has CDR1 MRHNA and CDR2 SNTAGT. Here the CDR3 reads CASSDVPGLANNEQFF. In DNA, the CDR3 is TGTGCCAGCAGTGACGTTCCGGGACTAGCGAACAATGAGCAGTTCTTC.

As DNA, the CDR3 is TGTGCCAGCAGTTCGTTTAATGAAAAACTGTTTTTT. Protein: CASSSFNEKLFF. V and J are TRBV6-5 and TRBJ1-4; no reliable D call. The CDR3 spans 12 residues. V lost 4 bases and J lost 4, with 4 bases in between. Looked up from germline, CDR1 is MNHEY and CDR2 is SVGAGI.

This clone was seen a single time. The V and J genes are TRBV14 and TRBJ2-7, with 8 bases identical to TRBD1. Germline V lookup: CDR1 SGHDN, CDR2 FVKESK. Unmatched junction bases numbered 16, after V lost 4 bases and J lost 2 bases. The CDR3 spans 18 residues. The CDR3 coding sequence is TGTGCCAGCAGCCCCGGACAGGGACGGGGCGGGGTACCCTACGAGCAGTACTTC. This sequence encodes CASSPGQGRGGVPYEQYF.

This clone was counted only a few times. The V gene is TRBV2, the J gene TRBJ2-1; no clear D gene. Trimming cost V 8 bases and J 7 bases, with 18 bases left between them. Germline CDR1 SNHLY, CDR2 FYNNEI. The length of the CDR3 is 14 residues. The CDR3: CASRSESDNNEQFF. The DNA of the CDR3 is TGTGCCAGCCGCTCAGAGTCCGACAATAATGAGCAGTTCTTC. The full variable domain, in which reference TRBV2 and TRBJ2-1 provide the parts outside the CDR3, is EPEVTQTPSHQVTQMGQEVILRCVPISNHLYFYWYRQILGQKVEFLVSFYNNEISEKSEIFDDQFSVERPDGSNFTLKIRSTKLEDSAMYFCASRSESDNNEQFFGPGTRLTVL.

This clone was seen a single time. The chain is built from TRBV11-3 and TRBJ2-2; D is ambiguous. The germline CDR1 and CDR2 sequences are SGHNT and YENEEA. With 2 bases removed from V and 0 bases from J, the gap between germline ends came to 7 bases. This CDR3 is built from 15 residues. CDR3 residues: CASSLSPTNTGELFF. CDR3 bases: TGTGCCAGCAGCTTATCCCCTACGAACACCGGGGAGCTGTTTTTT.

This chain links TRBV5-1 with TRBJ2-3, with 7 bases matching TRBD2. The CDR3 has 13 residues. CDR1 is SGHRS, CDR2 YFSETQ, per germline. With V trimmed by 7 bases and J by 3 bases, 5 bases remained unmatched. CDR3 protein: CASGEGGTDTQYF. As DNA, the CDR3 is TGCGCCAGCGGCGAGGGAGGGACAGATACGCAGTATTTT.

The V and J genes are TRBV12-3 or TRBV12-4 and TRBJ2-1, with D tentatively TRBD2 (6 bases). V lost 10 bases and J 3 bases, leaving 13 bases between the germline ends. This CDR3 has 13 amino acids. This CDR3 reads CATAGTDYNEQFF. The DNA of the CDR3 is TGTGCCACCGCGGGAACGGACTACAATGAGCAGTTCTTC.

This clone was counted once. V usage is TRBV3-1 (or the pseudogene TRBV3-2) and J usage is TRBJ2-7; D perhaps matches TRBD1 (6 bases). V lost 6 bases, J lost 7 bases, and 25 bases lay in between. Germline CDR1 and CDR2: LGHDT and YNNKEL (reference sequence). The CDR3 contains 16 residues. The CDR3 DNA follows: TGTGCCAGCAGTAACAAACAGGGTACAGGAGAATGGGAGCAGTACTTC. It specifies CASSNKQGTGEWEQYF.

CDR3 sequence reads: CASSSLGQANYGYTF. CDR3 DNA sequence: TGTGCCAGCAGCAGCCTTGGACAGGCTAACTATGGCTACACCTTC. This chain uses TRBV5-6 with TRBJ1-2; TRBD1 matches 7 bases. CDR3 length: 15 residues. The V gene's germline CDR1 is SGHDT and CDR2 YYEEEE. V was pared by 4 bases and J by 0 bases, with 6 bases of the junction left unmatched.

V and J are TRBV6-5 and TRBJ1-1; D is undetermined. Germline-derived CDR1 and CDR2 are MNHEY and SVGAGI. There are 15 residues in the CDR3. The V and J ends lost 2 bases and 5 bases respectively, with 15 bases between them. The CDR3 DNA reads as TGTGCCAGCAGTTACAACAACCCCCGGGAGACTGAAGCTTTCTTT. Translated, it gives CASSYNNPRETEAFF.

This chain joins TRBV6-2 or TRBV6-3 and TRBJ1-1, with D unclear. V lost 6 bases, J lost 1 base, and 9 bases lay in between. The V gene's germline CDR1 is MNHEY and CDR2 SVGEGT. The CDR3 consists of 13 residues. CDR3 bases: TGTGCCAGCAGCCGGTACAGGAACACTGAAGCTTTCTTT. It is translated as CASSRYRNTEAFF.

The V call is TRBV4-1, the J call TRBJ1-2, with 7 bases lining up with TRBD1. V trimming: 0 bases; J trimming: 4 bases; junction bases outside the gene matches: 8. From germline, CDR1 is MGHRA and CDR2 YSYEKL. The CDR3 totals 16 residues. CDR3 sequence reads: CASSQDQAQGFYGYTF. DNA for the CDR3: TGCGCCAGCAGCCAAGACCAAGCACAGGGGTTCTATGGCTACACCTTC.

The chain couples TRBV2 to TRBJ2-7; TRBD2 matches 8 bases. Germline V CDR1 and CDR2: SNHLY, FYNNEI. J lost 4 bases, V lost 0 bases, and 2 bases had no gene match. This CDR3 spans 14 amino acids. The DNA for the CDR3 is TGTGCCAGCAGTGAAGCCGGGACTAGTTACGAGCAGTACTTC. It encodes CASSEAGTSYEQYF.

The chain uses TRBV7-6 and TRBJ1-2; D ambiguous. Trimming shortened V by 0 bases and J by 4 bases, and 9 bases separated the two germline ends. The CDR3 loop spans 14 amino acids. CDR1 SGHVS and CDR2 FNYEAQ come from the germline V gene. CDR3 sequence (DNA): TGTGCCAGCAGCTTAGCCCAGACTGGCTATGGCTACACCTTC. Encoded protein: CASSLAQTGYGYTF. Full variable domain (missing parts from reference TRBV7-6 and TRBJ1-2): GAGVSQSPRYKVTKRGQDVALRCDPISGHVSLYWYRQALGQGPEFLTYFNYEAQQDKSGLPNDRFSAERPEGSISTLTIQRTEQRDSAMYRCASSLAQTGYGYTFGSGTRLTVV.